This entry lists 21 T cell receptor beta chains sequenced from one sample in a study of early T cells in non-severe SARS-CoV-2 infection. TCRdb used MiXCR to reprocess the 5' RACE reads, holding one entry per CDR3 protein. The sample consists of 75,000 to 100,000 distinct CDR3 sequences, roughly 13% of them appearing once. The sequenced material came from whole blood. Every receptor here comes from an adult who was a healthcare worker with PCR-confirmed SARS-CoV-2 infection or an uninfected control (not recorded which).

In this sample, this clonotype turned up many times. The rearrangement uses TRBV29-1 and TRBJ1-1; D remains ambiguous. The V gene lost 4 bases and the J gene lost 1 base, with 7 bases spanning the gap. This CDR3 contains 12 residues. From germline, CDR1 is SQVTM and CDR2 ANQGSEA. The CDR3 DNA reads as TGCAGCGTTGTGGCAGCGAACACTGAAGCTTTCTTT. Residues: CSVVAANTEAFF. The whole variable domain, remainder taken from reference TRBV29-1 and TRBJ1-1, is SAVISQKPSRDICQRGTSLTIQCQVDSQVTMMFWYRQQPGQSLTLIATANQGSEATYESGFVIDKFPISRPNLTFSTLTVSNMSPEDSSIYLCSVVAANTEAFFGQGTRLTVV.

The chain combines TRBV6-6 with TRBJ1-6, with D unresolved. The CDR3 totals 14 residues. Germline V gene sequence: CDR1 MNHNY, CDR2 SVGAGI (reference sequence). V gave up 5 bases and J gave up 3 bases, with 8 bases separating them. In DNA, the CDR3 is TGTGCCAGCAGTGTGCCAGTCTATAATTCACCCCTCCACTTT. Protein sequence: CASSVPVYNSPLHF.

The chain joins TRBV19 to TRBJ2-5; a weak D match, TRBD2 (6 bases). The CDR3 consists of 18 residues. CDR1 LNHDA and CDR2 SQIVND come from the germline V gene (reference sequence). The V and J ends lost 2 bases and 2 bases respectively, with 21 bases between them. The CDR3 here is CASSIPIGHLAEQETQYF. The CDR3 coding sequence is TGTGCCAGTAGTATACCCATAGGCCACTTAGCGGAACAAGAGACCCAGTACTTC. The variable domain in full, with the rest retrieved from reference TRBV19 and TRBJ2-5, is DGGITQSPKYLFRKEGQNVTLSCEQNLNHDAMYWYRQDPGQGLRLIYYSQIVNDFQKGDIAEGYSVSREKKESFPLTVTSAQKNPTAFYLCASSIPIGHLAEQETQYFGPGTRLLVL.

The V and J genes are TRBV7-9 and TRBJ1-1, with D unclear. Germline V lookup: CDR1 SEHNR, CDR2 FQNEAQ (reference sequence). The length of the CDR3 is 14 residues. Trimming took 1 base from V and 4 from J, leaving 10 bases between them. The CDR3: CASSLEIVPTEAFF. In DNA, the CDR3 is TGTGCCAGCAGCTTAGAAATTGTACCCACTGAAGCTTTCTTT. Drawing the rest from reference TRBV7-9 and TRBJ1-1, the complete variable domain is DTGVSQNPRHKITKRGQNVTFRCDPISEHNRLYWYRQTLGQGPEFLTYFQNEAQLEKSRLLSDRFSAERPKGSFSTLEIQRTEQGDSAMYLCASSLEIVPTEAFFGQGTRLTVV.

Only a few counts were recorded for this clonotype. This chain connects TRBV28 to TRBJ1-1; TRBD1 is a possible D gene (5 bases). Germline CDR1 and CDR2: MDHEN and SYDVKM. The CDR3 length is 13 residues. V dropped 6 bases and J dropped 3 bases, with 11 bases sitting between them. The CDR3 protein is CASRFWGDTEAFF. CDR3 sequence (DNA): TGTGCCAGCAGATTCTGGGGGGACACTGAAGCTTTCTTT.

This clonotype appeared a few times. This chain joins TRBV29-1 and TRBJ2-2; 11 nucleotides line up with TRBD1. V shed 4 bases and J 5 bases; nucleotides not matched to a gene: 6. CDR1 and CDR2 from the germline V gene are SQVTM and ANQGSEA. This CDR3 has 15 amino acids. CDR3 coding DNA: TGCAGCGTTGGTATCGGGACAGGGGGGACCGGGGAGCTGTTTTTT. The encoded protein is CSVGIGTGGTGELFF.

This clonotype was seen repeatedly, ten times or more. J is TRBJ2-7 and V is TRBV20-1; a weak D match, TRBD1 (6 bases). The CDR3 has 12 amino acids. CDR1 and CDR2 (germline): DFQATT, SNEGSKA (reference sequence). The germline V and J ends were trimmed by 6 bases and 4 bases, with 13 bases remaining between them. For the CDR3, the DNA is TGCAGTGCCCGACAGGAAGAGTACGAGCAGTACTTC. It translates to CSARQEEYEQYF.

This clonotype was counted ten times or more. The rearrangement uses TRBV7-6 and TRBJ1-1; D might be TRBD1 (5 bases). The germline V gene encodes CDR1 SGHVS and CDR2 FNYEAQ. CDR3 length: 14 amino acids. V lost 4 bases and J 4 bases, leaving 13 bases between the germline ends. The CDR3 coding sequence is TGTGCCAGCAGCTCCGGGACCTCAGGCACTGAAGCTTTCTTT. It specifies CASSSGTSGTEAFF. The complete variable domain, with remaining parts taken from reference TRBV7-6 and TRBJ1-1, reads GAGVSQSPRYKVTKRGQDVALRCDPISGHVSLYWYRQALGQGPEFLTYFNYEAQQDKSGLPNDRFSAERPEGSISTLTIQRTEQRDSAMYRCASSSGTSGTEAFFGQGTRLTVV.

This clonotype was seen ten or more times. CDR3 in amino acids: CSAPRWNNEQFF. In DNA form, the CDR3 reads TGCAGTGCTCCTAGGTGGAACAATGAGCAGTTCTTC. V and J are TRBV20-1 and TRBJ2-1; D is uncertain. Germline loops: CDR1 DFQATT, CDR2 SNEGSKA (reference sequence). This CDR3 region has 12 residues. V dropped 5 bases and J dropped 5 bases, with 10 bases sitting between them.

This chain joins TRBV5-1 and TRBJ2-1; 9 nucleotides agree with TRBD1. J lost 0 bases, V lost 4 bases, and 8 bases had no gene match. In germline, CDR1 is SGHRS, CDR2 YFSETQ. This CDR3 region has 17 residues. The CDR3 DNA is TGCGCCAGCAGCACCGGACAGGGGTATTTCTCCTACAATGAGCAGTTCTTC. This sequence encodes CASSTGQGYFSYNEQFF. The full variable domain, in which reference TRBV5-1 and TRBJ2-1 provide the parts outside the CDR3, is KAGVTQTPRYLIKTRGQQVTLSCSPISGHRSVSWYQQTPGQGLQFLFEYFSETQRNKGNFPGRFSGRQFSNSRSEMNVSTLELGDSALYLCASSTGQGYFSYNEQFFGPGTRLTVL.

V gene TRBV6-6 combines with J gene TRBJ2-1; the D gene could be TRBD1 or TRBD2 (6 bases each). CDR3 length: 15 residues. Germline CDR1 reads MNHNY; CDR2 reads SVGAGI (reference sequence). V lost 6 bases and J lost 4, with 16 bases in between. The CDR3 is CASSPEGESYNEQFF. CDR3 nucleotide sequence: TGTGCCAGCAGCCCGGAGGGGGAATCGTACAATGAGCAGTTCTTC.

In this sample, this clonotype turned up a few times. This rearrangement joins TRBV10-3 to TRBJ2-5; TRBD1 agrees at 8 bases. The ends lost 2 bases at V and 4 bases at J; junction bases unmatched: 3. Germline loops: CDR1 ENHRY, CDR2 SYGVKD. The CDR3 runs 14 residues. CDR3 loop: CAISEATGAETQYF. In DNA form, the CDR3 reads TGTGCCATCAGTGAGGCGACAGGGGCAGAGACCCAGTACTTC.

This clonotype appeared a few times. V gene TRBV9 combines with J gene TRBJ2-7; D possibly corresponds to TRBD2 (6 bases). V lost 0 bases, J lost 3 bases, and 10 bases lay in between. The CDR3 is 14 residues long. Germline V lookup: CDR1 SGDLS, CDR2 YYNGEE. The CDR3 sequence is CASSVGGTLYEQYF. CDR3 coding DNA: TGTGCCAGCAGCGTAGGCGGGACCCTCTACGAGCAGTACTTC.

CDR3 nucleotides: TGCAGTGCTAGACCGCAGACAAACAATGAGCAGTTCTTC. It translates to CSARPQTNNEQFF. The genes are TRBV20-1 and TRBJ2-1; D remains ambiguous. Germline CDR1 DFQATT, CDR2 SNEGSKA (reference sequence). Trimming removed 2 bases from V and 5 bases from J, with 10 bases in between. CDR3 length: 13 amino acids.

In its sample, this clonotype was seen a few times. V and J are TRBV29-1 and TRBJ1-5; the D gene is possibly TRBD1 (5 bases). With 4 bases removed from V and 4 bases from J, the gap between germline ends came to 11 bases. Germline CDR1 SQVTM, CDR2 ANQGSEA. The CDR3 extends over 13 amino acids. DNA of the CDR3: TGCAGCGTTGTTTGGGGGAGGAATCAGCCCCAGCATTTT. Protein sequence: CSVVWGRNQPQHF.

The chain couples TRBV28 to TRBJ2-7, with 7 bases identical to TRBD1. CDR1 is MDHEN, CDR2 SYDVKM, per germline. This CDR3 has 13 residues. V gave up 10 bases and J gave up 3 bases; unmatched junction bases: 9. As DNA, the CDR3 is TGTGCCACCGCGGCAGGGGGTATCTACGAGCAGTACTTC. Translated: CATAAGGIYEQYF. The variable domain in full, with the rest retrieved from reference TRBV28 and TRBJ2-7, is DVKVTQSSRYLVKRTGEKVFLECVQDMDHENMFWYRQDPGLGLRLIYFSYDVKMKEKGDIPEGYSVSREKKERFSLILESASTNQTSMYLCATAAGGIYEQYFGPGTRLTVT.

This clonotype was detected only a few times. The CDR3 coding sequence is TGTGCCAGCAGCGCAGGGTCCCGGTACCAAGAGACCCAGTACTTC. Amino acid sequence: CASSAGSRYQETQYF. The genes are TRBV11-2 and TRBJ2-5; possibly TRBD1 for D (5 bases). The germline V and J ends were trimmed by 5 bases and 0 bases, with 13 bases remaining between them. Per the germline V gene, CDR1 is SGHAT and CDR2 is FQNNGV. The CDR3 is 15 residues long.

This clonotype was seen a few times. This chain connects TRBV6-5 to TRBJ2-3; 9 bases match TRBD2. The CDR3 runs to 18 residues. The ends lost 0 bases at V and 2 bases at J; junction bases unmatched: 9. CDR1 and CDR2 from the germline V gene are MNHEY and SVGAGI. CDR3 region: CASSYSGSAGGLTDTQYF. The CDR3 DNA follows: TGTGCCAGCAGTTACTCGGGGTCAGCGGGGGGACTCACAGATACGCAGTATTTT.

The chain combines TRBV6-1 with TRBJ2-7, with unresolved D. CDR1 and CDR2 (germline): MNHNS, SASEGT. This CDR3 spans 15 amino acids. Trimming took off 2 bases at V and 2 bases at J, with 13 bases between the two ends. The CDR3 protein is CASSEYGNSAYEQYF. The CDR3 bases are TGTGCCAGCAGTGAATATGGAAACTCTGCCTACGAGCAGTACTTC.

This clonotype was seen only a few times. The gene calls are TRBV12-3 or TRBV12-4 and TRBJ2-1, with TRBD2 matching over 8 bases. Trimming at V came to 5 bases and at J to 12 bases, leaving 6 bases not matched to a gene. The CDR3 runs 12 residues. CDR3 sequence: CASSQLGLGQFF. In nucleotides, the CDR3 is TGTGCCAGCAGTCAACTGGGACTAGGGCAGTTCTTC.

This clonotype was seen a few times. The chain has TRBV15 and TRBJ1-1; no reliable D call. Germline CDR1 is LNHNV and CDR2 is YYDKDF (reference sequence). CDR3 size: 14 residues. V was cut by 2 bases and J by 0 bases, with 7 bases left in between. The CDR3 reads CATSRNRVNTEAFF. Here the CDR3 DNA reads TGTGCCACCAGCAGAAACCGAGTGAACACTGAAGCTTTCTTT.